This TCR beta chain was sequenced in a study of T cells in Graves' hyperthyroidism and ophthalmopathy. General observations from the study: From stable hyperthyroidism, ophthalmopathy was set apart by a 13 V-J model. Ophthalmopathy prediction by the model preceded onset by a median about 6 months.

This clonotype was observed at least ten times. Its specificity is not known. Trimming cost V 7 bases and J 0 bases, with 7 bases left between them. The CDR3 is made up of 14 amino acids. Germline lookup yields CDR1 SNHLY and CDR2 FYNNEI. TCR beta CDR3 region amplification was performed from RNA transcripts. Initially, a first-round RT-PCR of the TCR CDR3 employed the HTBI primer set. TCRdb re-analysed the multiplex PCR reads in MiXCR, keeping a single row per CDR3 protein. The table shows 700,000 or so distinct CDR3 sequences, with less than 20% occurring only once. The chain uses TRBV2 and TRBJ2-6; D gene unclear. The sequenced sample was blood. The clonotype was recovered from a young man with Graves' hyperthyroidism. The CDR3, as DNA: TGTGCCAGCAAGTTCCGCTCTGGGGCCAACGTCCTGACTTTC. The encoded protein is CASKFRSGANVLTF.